This paragraph covers one TCR beta chain sequence. The antigen remains undetermined. Terminally differentiated effector memory CD45RA+ cells were left out of the naive CD8 fraction, which was CD45RO-negative and positively selected for CCR7. This record belongs to a study of shared clonotypes between healthy human individuals. Notes on the study in general: Naive subsets generally exceeded memory subsets in estimated richness. Though the depth was large, rarefaction showed that sorted-subset sequencing was incomplete.

Germline CDR1 and CDR2: SNHLY and FYNNEI. Trimming removed 7 bases from V and 1 base from J, with 15 bases in between. CDR3 length: 15 residues. Sequencing was performed with immunoSEQ multiplex PCR; in TCRdb, only in-frame clones are kept and a portion is missing. There are about 600,000 clones in the sample; roughly 95% occur only once, and around 0.097% lies in the top ten. This sequence joins TRBV2 and TRBJ2-3; D is possibly TRBD2 (5 bases). Material for sequencing was naive CD8+ T cells sorted from blood. The receptor's source is a young woman in good health. The CDR3 sequence: CASNELVSGTDTQYF. The CDR3 DNA reads as TGTGCCAGCAACGAACTAGTTAGCGGCACAGATACGCAGTATTTT. Combining the CDR3 with reference TRBV2 and TRBJ2-3 gives the whole variable domain EPEVTQTPSHQVTQMGQEVILRCVPISNHLYFYWYRQILGQKVEFLVSFYNNEISEKSEIFDDQFSVERPDGSNFTLKIRSTKLEDSAMYFCASNELVSGTDTQYFGPGTRLTVL.